This record covers a single TCR beta chain. Its matching antigen is unknown. This entry is derived from a study of cytomegalovirus exposure and HLA in healthy donors. Study observations and caveats: It was assumed in the presence/absence analyses that sequencing depth was roughly uniform across donors. Later on, a genetic analysis was performed. It linked a missense variant in DCLRE1C with V- and J-gene trimming of TCR beta. The study listed some 160 cytomegalovirus-associated TCR beta chains.

In the PCR, 60 Vbeta and 13 Jbeta primers were used. The table came from immunoSEQ multiplex PCR; TCRdb's copy has only in-frame clones and leaves some out. The sample yields about 120,000 clones, over 65% seen once. The germline V gene encodes CDR1 LGHNA and CDR2 YNFKEQ. Deletions cut 0 bases from V and 0 bases from J, with 11 bases between. The CDR3 is made up of 16 amino acids. This clonotype was sampled from a woman in her 30s in good health and CMV-seropositive. What was sequenced was PBMCs. This rearrangement joins TRBV4-2 to TRBJ1-2; D is undetermined. The DNA of the CDR3 is TGTGCCAGCAGCCAAGATACGGCGGGTTCTAACTATGGCTACACCTTC. Translation: CASSQDTAGSNYGYTF.